These T cell receptor beta chains were read from a single sample in a study of hypomethylating agent response in myelodysplastic syndrome. The repertoire was sequenced with immunoSEQ multiplex PCR; TCRdb's copy has only in-frame clones and lacks some. The sample records fewer than 7,500 clones, approximately 82% being singletons. The source material was bone marrow, sampled before or after starting hypomethylating agent treatment for myelodysplastic syndrome (not recorded which). The receptors stem from a human donor with myelodysplastic syndrome. CDR3s include the opening cysteine and the closing phenylalanine or tryptophan. D genes are given only for firm matches. Expanded clones are given a class, and other clones once, few, many or no size at all.

d_call j_call v_call clone_size cdr3_aa cdr3_nt
TRBD1 TRBJ1-2 TRBV7-3 . CASSFAGTGGNKDGYTF TGTGCCAGCAGCTTCGCCGGGACAGGGGGCAATAAAGATGGCTACACCTTC
. TRBJ1-1 TRBV7-8 once CASSSPSARKAFF TGTGCCAGCAGCTCTCCATCGGCCAGAAAAGCTTTCTTT
TRBD2 TRBJ2-2 TRBV4-1 . CASSRTSGGAKSGELFF TGCGCCAGCAGCCGGACTAGCGGGGGGGCCAAGTCCGGGGAGCTGTTTTTT
. TRBJ2-6 TRBV18 . CASSPIDLSGANVLTF TGTGCCAGCTCACCGATCGACCTCTCTGGGGCCAACGTCCTGACTTTC
. TRBJ1-2 TRBV19 once CASSIYHRGRNYGYTF TGTGCCAGTAGTATATATCATCGGGGCAGGAACTATGGCTACACCTTC
TRBD2 TRBJ2-1 TRBV5-6 . CASSHGRGLAFYNEQFF TGTGCCAGCAGCCACGGTAGGGGACTAGCTTTCTACAATGAGCAGTTCTTC
TRBD2 TRBJ2-1 TRBV7-8 . CASGGDYQNEQFF TGTGCCAGCGGCGGGGACTACCAAAATGAGCAGTTCTTC
. TRBJ1-1 TRBV19 . CASKNTGSTEAFF TGTGCCAGTAAAAACACAGGGTCTACTGAAGCTTTCTTT
. TRBJ2-4 TRBV5-8 . CASSLGGYGTKNIQYF TGTGCCAGCAGCTTGGGAGGGTATGGGACCAAAAACATTCAGTACTTC
TRBD2 TRBJ2-5 TRBV5-1 once CASSPSGGGGETQYF TGCGCCAGCAGCCCAAGCGGGGGCGGTGGAGAGACCCAGTACTTC
. TRBJ1-6 TRBV5-6 . CASSLEGSYNSPLHF TGTGCCAGCAGCTTGGAAGGGAGCTATAATTCACCCCTCCACTTT
. TRBJ2-1 TRBV11-2 . CASSSRQDNTEQFF TGTGCCAGCAGCTCAAGGCAGGACAATACTGAGCAGTTCTTC
. TRBJ2-7 TRBV5-4 . CASSLEFSYEQYF TGTGCCAGCAGCTTGGAGTTCAGTTACGAGCAGTACTTC
. TRBJ2-1 TRBV7-6 . CASSPFSLANEQFF TGTGCCAGCAGCCCGTTTTCACTAGCCAATGAGCAGTTCTTC
. TRBJ2-3 TRBV19 . CASSINVGTDTQYF TGTGCCAGTAGTATAAATGTTGGCACAGATACGCAGTATTTT
. TRBJ2-3 TRBV5-6 . CASSLAGVGTDTQYF TGTGCCAGCAGCTTGGCGGGAGTGGGTACAGATACGCAGTATTTT
. TRBJ2-2 TRBV2 . CASSLRSFQGSGELFF TGTGCCAGCAGCCTCAGATCATTTCAAGGTTCCGGGGAGCTGTTTTTT
TRBD1 TRBJ2-3 TRBV5-1 . CASSPRTGGGTDTQYF TGCGCCAGCAGCCCCCGGACAGGGGGGGGAACAGATACGCAGTATTTT
. TRBJ2-6 TRBV19 . CASSSRTRRSGANVLTF TGTGCCAGTAGTAGTCGGACTCGGAGGAGTGGGGCCAACGTCCTGACTTTC
TRBD1 TRBJ1-1 TRBV9 . CASGFTGEGAEAFF TGTGCCAGCGGCTTCACAGGGGAGGGAGCTGAAGCTTTCTTT
TRBD1 TRBJ1-2 TRBV9 . CASSTWDRANYGYTF TGTGCCAGCAGCACCTGGGACAGGGCTAACTATGGCTACACCTTC
TRBD2 TRBJ2-3 TRBV19 . CASQIAGATDTQYF TGTGCCAGCCAGATAGCGGGGGCCACAGATACGCAGTATTTT
TRBD1 TRBJ1-2 TRBV30 . CAWSRDRGQGGYTF TGTGCCTGGAGTCGGGACAGGGGGCAGGGTGGCTACACCTTC
. TRBJ2-7 TRBV11-3 few CASSLRTEREQYF TGTGCCAGCAGCTTACGGACCGAGCGCGAGCAGTACTTC
. TRBJ2-1 TRBV9 once CASSVGVRTYPLSLQNEQFF TGTGCCAGCAGCGTAGGAGTCAGGACCTACCCTTTATCTTTACAGAATGAGCAGTTCTTC
. TRBJ1-1 TRBV5-1 . CASSLAVGRAEAFF TGCGCCAGCAGCTTGGCGGTCGGGAGGGCTGAAGCTTTCTTT
. TRBJ1-3 TRBV7-3 . CASSLEQGPGNTIYF TGTGCCAGCAGCTTAGAGCAGGGGCCTGGAAACACCATATATTTT